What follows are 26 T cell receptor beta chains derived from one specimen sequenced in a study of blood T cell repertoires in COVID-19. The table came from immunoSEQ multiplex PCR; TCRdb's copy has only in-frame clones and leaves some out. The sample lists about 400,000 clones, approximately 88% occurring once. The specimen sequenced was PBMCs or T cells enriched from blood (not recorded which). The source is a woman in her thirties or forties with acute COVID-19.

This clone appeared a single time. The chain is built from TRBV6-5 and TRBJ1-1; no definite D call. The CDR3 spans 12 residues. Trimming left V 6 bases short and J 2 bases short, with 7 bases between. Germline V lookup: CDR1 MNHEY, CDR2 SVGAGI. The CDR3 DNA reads TGTGCCAGCAGCCGAGTCAACACTGAAGCTTTCTTT. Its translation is CASSRVNTEAFF.

The CDR3 loop is CASSLVGSYNSPLHF. CDR3 coding DNA: TGTGCCAGCAGCTTAGTAGGGAGTTATAATTCACCCCTCCACTTT. The chain combines TRBV11-2 with TRBJ1-6; no firm D call. CDR1 and CDR2 from the germline V gene are SGHAT and FQNNGV. CDR3 length: 15 amino acids. Trimming took 1 base from V and 4 from J, leaving 8 bases between them.

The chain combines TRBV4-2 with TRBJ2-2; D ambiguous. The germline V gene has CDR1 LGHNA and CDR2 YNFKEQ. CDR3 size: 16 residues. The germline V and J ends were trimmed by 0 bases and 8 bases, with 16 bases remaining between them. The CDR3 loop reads CASSQDKVVAAGELFF. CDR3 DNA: TGTGCCAGCAGCCAAGATAAGGTAGTTGCGGCAGGGGAGCTGTTTTTT.

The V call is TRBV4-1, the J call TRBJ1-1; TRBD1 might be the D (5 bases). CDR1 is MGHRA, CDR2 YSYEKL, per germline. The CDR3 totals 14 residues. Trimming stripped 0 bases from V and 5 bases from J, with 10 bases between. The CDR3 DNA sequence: TGCGCCAGCAGCCAAGAGGGGGGATCGACTGAAGCTTTCTTT. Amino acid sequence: CASSQEGGSTEAFF.

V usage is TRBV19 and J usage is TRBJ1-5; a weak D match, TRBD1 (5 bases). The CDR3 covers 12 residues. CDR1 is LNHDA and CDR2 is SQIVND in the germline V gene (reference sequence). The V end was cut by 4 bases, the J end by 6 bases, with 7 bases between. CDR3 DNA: TGTGCCAGTAGTACAGGGTTTCAGCCCCAGCATTTT. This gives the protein CASSTGFQPQHF.

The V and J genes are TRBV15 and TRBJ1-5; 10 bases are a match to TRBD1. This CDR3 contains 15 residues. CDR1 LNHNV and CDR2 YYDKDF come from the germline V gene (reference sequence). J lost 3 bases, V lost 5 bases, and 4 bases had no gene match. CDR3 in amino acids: CATSPGTGVNQPQHF. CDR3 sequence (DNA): TGTGCCACCAGCCCCGGGACAGGGGTCAATCAGCCCCAGCATTTT.

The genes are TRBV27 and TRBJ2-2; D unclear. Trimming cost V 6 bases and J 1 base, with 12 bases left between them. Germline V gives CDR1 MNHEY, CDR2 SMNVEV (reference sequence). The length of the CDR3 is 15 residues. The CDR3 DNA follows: TGTGCCAGCAGGACGACAAGAATGAACACCGGGGAGCTGTTTTTT. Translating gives CASRTTRMNTGELFF.

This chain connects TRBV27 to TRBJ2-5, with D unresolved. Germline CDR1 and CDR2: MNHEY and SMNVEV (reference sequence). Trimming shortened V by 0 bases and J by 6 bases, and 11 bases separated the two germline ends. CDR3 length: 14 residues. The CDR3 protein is CASSLSWPIKTQYF. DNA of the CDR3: TGTGCCAGCAGTTTATCGTGGCCAATAAAGACCCAGTACTTC.

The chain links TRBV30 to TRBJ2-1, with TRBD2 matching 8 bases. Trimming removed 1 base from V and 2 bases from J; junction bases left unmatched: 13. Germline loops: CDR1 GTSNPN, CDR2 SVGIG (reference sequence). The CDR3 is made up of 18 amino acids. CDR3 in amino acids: CAWSDTHLPGGAYNEQFF. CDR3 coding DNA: TGTGCCTGGAGTGATACCCACCTACCCGGGGGGGCCTACAATGAGCAGTTCTTC.

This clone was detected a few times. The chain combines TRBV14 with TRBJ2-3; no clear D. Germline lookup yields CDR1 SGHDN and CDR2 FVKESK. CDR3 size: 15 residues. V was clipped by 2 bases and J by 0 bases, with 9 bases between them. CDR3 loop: CASSQQSTSTDTQYF. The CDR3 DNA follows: TGTGCCAGCAGCCAACAGTCGACTAGCACAGATACGCAGTATTTT.

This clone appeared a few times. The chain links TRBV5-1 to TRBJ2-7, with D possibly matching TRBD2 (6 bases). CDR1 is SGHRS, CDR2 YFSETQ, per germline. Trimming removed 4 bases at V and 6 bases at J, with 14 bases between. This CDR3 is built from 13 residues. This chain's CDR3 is CASSPVGGLEQYF. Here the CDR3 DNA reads TGCGCCAGCAGCCCCGTGGGGGGTCTCGAGCAGTACTTC.

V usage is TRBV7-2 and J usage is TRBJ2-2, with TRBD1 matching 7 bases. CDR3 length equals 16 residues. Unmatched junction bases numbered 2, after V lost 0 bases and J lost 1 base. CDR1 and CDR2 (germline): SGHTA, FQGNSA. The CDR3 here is CASSLAGTENTGELFF. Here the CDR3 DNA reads TGTGCCAGCAGCTTAGCCGGGACAGAGAACACCGGGGAGCTGTTTTTT.

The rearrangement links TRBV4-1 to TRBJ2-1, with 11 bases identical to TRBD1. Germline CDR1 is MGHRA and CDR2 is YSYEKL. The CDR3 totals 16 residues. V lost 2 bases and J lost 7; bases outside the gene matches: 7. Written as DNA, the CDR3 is TGCGCCAGCAGCCAATTCGGAGGACAGGGGGCTAATGAGCAGTTCTTC. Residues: CASSQFGGQGANEQFF.

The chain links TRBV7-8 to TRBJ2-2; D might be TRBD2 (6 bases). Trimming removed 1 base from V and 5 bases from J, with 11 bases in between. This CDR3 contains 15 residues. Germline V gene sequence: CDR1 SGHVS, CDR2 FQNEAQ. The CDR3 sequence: CASSLGWGRTGELFF. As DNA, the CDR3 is TGTGCCAGCAGCTTAGGGTGGGGGAGGACCGGGGAGCTGTTTTTT.

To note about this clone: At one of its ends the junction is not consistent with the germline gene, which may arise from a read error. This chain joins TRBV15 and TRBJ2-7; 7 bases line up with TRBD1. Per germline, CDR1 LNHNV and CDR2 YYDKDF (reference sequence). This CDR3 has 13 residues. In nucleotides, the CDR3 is TGTGCCACCAGCAGAGATAGGACAGGCTTTAACAACTTC. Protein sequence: CATSRDRTGFNNF.

CDR3 sequence: CASSVRQDSYEQYF. CDR3 sequence (DNA): TGTGCCAGCAGCGTTAGACAGGACTCCTACGAGCAGTACTTC. This chain links TRBV7-8 with TRBJ2-7; perhaps TRBD1 as D (6 bases). The germline V gene encodes CDR1 SGHVS and CDR2 FQNEAQ. Trimming left V 5 bases short and J 0 bases short, with 11 bases between. The CDR3 loop spans 14 amino acids.

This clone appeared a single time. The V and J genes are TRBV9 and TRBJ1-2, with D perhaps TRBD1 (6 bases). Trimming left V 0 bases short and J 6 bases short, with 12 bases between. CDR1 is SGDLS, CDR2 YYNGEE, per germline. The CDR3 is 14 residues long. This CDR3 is CASSVGPGENGYTF. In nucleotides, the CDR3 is TGTGCCAGCAGCGTAGGTCCAGGGGAGAATGGCTACACCTTC.

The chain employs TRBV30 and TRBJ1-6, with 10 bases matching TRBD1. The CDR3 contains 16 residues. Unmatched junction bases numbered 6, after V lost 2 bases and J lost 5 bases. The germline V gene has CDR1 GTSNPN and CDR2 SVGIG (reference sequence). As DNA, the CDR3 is TGTGCCTGGAGTAAGACAGGGGGCGCCGATAATTCACCCCTCCACTTT. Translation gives CAWSKTGGADNSPLHF.

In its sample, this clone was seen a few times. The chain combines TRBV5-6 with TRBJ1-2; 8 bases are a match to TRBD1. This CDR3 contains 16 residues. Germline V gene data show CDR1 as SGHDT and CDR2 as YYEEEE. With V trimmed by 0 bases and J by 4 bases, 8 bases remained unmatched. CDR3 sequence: CASSLASGQGIYGYTF. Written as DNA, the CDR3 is TGTGCCAGCAGCTTGGCCTCCGGACAGGGAATCTATGGCTACACCTTC.

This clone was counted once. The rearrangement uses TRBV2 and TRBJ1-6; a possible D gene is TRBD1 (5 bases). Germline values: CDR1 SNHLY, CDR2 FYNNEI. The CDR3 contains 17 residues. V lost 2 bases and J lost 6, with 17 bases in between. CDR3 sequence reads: CASSERRIGGTNSPLHF. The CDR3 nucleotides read TGTGCCAGCAGTGAACGGCGCATTGGGGGGACTAATTCACCCCTCCACTTT.

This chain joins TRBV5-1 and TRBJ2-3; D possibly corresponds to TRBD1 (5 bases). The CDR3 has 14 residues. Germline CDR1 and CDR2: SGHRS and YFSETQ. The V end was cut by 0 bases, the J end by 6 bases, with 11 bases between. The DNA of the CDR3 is TGCGCCAGCAGCTTGGAAGGGGCGGCGGATACGCAGTATTTT. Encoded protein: CASSLEGAADTQYF.

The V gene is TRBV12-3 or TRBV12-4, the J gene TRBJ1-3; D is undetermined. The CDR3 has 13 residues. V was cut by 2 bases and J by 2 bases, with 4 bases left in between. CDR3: CASSLQTGNTIYF. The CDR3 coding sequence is TGTGCCAGCAGTTTACAAACTGGAAACACCATATATTTT.

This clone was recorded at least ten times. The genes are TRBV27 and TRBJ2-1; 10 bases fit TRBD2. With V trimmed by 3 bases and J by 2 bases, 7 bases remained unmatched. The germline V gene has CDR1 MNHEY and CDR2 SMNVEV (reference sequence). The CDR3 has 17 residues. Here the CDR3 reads CASSFTIAGGPYNEQFF. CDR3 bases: TGTGCCAGCAGTTTTACAATAGCGGGGGGTCCCTACAATGAGCAGTTCTTC.

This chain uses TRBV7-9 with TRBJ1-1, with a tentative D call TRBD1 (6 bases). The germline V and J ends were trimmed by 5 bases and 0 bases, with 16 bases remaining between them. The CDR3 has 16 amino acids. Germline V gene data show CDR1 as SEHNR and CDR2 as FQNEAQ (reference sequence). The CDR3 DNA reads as TGTGCCAGCAGCCAGCCCCGGGACACTCTGAACACTGAAGCTTTCTTT. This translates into CASSQPRDTLNTEAFF.

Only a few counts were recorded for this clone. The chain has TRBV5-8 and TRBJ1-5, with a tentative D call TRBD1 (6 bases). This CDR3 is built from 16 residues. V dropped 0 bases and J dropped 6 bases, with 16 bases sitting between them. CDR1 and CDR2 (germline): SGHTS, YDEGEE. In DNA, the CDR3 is TGTGCCAGCAGCTTGGCCGTAGGGGGGGGCGGTCAGCCCCAGCATTTT. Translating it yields CASSLAVGGGGQPQHF.

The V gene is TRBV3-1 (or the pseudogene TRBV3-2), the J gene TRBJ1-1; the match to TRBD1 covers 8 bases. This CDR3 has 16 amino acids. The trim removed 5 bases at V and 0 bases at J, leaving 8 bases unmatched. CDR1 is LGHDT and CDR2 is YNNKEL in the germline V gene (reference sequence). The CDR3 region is CASSYGQGRMNTEAFF. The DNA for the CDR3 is TGTGCCAGCAGCTACGGACAGGGTAGGATGAACACTGAAGCTTTCTTT.